These 25 T cell receptor beta chains came from one sample sequenced in a study of CD8 T cells in ankylosing spondylitis. Overall study findings and caveats: It appeared that ankylosing spondylitis blood was characterized by a TCR beta motif of about 8 highly homologous variants.

No cognate antigen is known for these TCRs. A single record per CDR3 protein comes from TCRdb applying MiXCR to the 5' RACE reads. The table shows about 440,000 distinct CDR3 sequences, with about a sixth occurring only once. Sequencing input: blood, either unsorted or a sorted T cell fraction (not recorded which). The receptors come from a male donor with ankylosing spondylitis.

There are a few counts of this clonotype. Germline is not matched at one junction end, which may reflect a read error. J is TRBJ1-5 and V is TRBV5-1; 8 nucleotides line up with TRBD1. The CDR3 sequence is 15 residues long. Germline loops: CDR1 SGHRS, CDR2 YFSETQ. CDR3 coding DNA: TGCCCCAGCACCTCCAGGGGGCTGTTAAATCAGCCCCAGCATTTT. It yields the protein CPSTSRGLLNQPQHF.

The V and J genes are TRBV7-2 and TRBJ2-5, with 7 positions matching TRBD2. Looked up from germline, CDR1 is SGHTA and CDR2 is FQGNSA. CDR3 size: 17 residues. The J segment lost 2 bases and the V segment lost 1 base, leaving 10 bases of the junction unmatched. Here the CDR3 reads CASSLGPRGGPQETQYF. The CDR3, as DNA: TGTGCCAGCAGCTTAGGGCCTAGGGGAGGGCCTCAAGAGACCCAGTACTTC.

The genes are TRBV9 and TRBJ1-1; D uncertain. Between the trimmed V and J ends, which lost 0 bases and 2 bases, there was a span of 8 bases. The CDR3 is 14 amino acids. The germline gives CDR1 SGDLS, CDR2 YYNGEE. The CDR3 DNA reads TGTGCCAGCAGCGTAGAAGGCCAAAACACTGAAGCTTTCTTT. Amino acid sequence: CASSVEGQNTEAFF.

In this sample, this clonotype turned up once. The rearrangement joins TRBV20-1 to TRBJ2-7, with 12 bases fitting TRBD2. CDR1 and CDR2 (germline): DFQATT, SNEGSKA (reference sequence). The CDR3 loop spans 15 amino acids. The ends lost 5 bases at V and 0 bases at J; junction bases unmatched: 5. The CDR3 reads CSAGLAGSSSYEQYF. The CDR3 DNA reads TGCAGTGCTGGACTAGCGGGATCGAGCTCCTACGAGCAGTACTTC.

This clonotype was observed a handful of times. The chain has TRBV27 and TRBJ2-3, with D possibly TRBD2 on 7 matching bases. V was shortened by 2 bases and J by 4 bases, with 13 bases between the two germline ends. From germline, CDR1 is MNHEY and CDR2 SMNVEV (reference sequence). The CDR3 has 15 residues. DNA of the CDR3: TGTGCCAGCAGTTTAGCCGGGGGGCGCTCAGATACGCAGTATTTT. It specifies CASSLAGGRSDTQYF.

The chain joins TRBV10-3 to TRBJ1-5; weak D call: TRBD1 (5 bases). V lost 3 bases and J 7 bases, leaving 10 bases between the germline ends. Germline V lookup: CDR1 ENHRY, CDR2 SYGVKD. The CDR3 sequence is 13 residues long. The CDR3 loop is CAISEERGQPQHF. The CDR3 DNA reads as TGTGCCATCAGTGAAGAGAGGGGACAGCCCCAGCATTTT.

This clonotype was observed at least ten times. The chain uses TRBV5-1 and TRBJ1-2; tentatively, D is TRBD1 (5 bases). V was shortened by 3 bases and J by 1 base, with 16 bases between the two germline ends. The germline V gene has CDR1 SGHRS and CDR2 YFSETQ. The CDR3 contains 16 residues. The CDR3 DNA reads TGCGCCAGCAGCTGGGACCCCACCTCGAATAACTATGGCTACACCTTC. Translating it yields CASSWDPTSNNYGYTF.

This clonotype was found a few times. The chain couples TRBV27 to TRBJ2-6; D gene ambiguous. The CDR3 extends over 15 amino acids. Trimming shortened V by 2 bases and J by 1 base, and 6 bases separated the two germline ends. The germline V gene encodes CDR1 MNHEY and CDR2 SMNVEV (reference sequence). The CDR3 DNA reads as TGTGCCAGCAGTTTAGAGAGATCTGGGGCCAACGTCCTGACTTTC. Protein sequence: CASSLERSGANVLTF.

This chain connects TRBV24-1 to TRBJ2-5, with TRBD2 matching 8 bases. With V trimmed by 3 bases and J by 3 bases, 5 bases remained unmatched. Germline V gives CDR1 KGHDR, CDR2 SFDVKD. The length of the CDR3 is 15 residues. CDR3 coding DNA: TGTGCCACCAGTGATGGGACTAGTCCCGAAGAGACCCAGTACTTC. Translation gives CATSDGTSPEETQYF.

The rearrangement links TRBV7-3 to TRBJ2-2, with 9 bases identical to TRBD1. Unmatched junction bases numbered 5, after V lost 0 bases and J lost 6 bases. The CDR3 runs 16 residues. Germline V gene data show CDR1 as SGHTA and CDR2 as FQGTGA. This chain's CDR3 is CASSLTGRQGAGELFF. CDR3 in DNA: TGTGCCAGCAGCTTAACCGGGAGACAGGGGGCCGGGGAGCTGTTTTTT. Supplemented by reference TRBV7-3 and TRBJ2-2, the full variable domain reads GAGVSQTPSNKVTEKGKYVELRCDPISGHTALYWYRQSLGQGPEFLIYFQGTGAADDSGLPNDRFFAVRPEGSVSTLKIQRTERGDSAVYLCASSLTGRQGAGELFFGEGSRLTVL.

This sequence joins TRBV6-5 and TRBJ1-2, with D possibly matching TRBD1 (6 bases). Germline loops: CDR1 MNHEY, CDR2 SVGAGI. V was pared by 0 bases and J by 4 bases, with 15 bases between. This CDR3 contains 16 residues. The CDR3 region is CASSYSLFRGLYGYTF. The DNA for the CDR3 is TGTGCCAGCAGTTACTCGCTTTTCAGGGGCCTCTATGGCTACACCTTC.

The chain is built from TRBV7-9 and TRBJ1-6; 10 bases line up with TRBD1. V shed 5 bases and J 7 bases; nucleotides not matched to a gene: 8. This CDR3 contains 16 residues. CDR1 and CDR2 (germline): SEHNR, FQNEAQ (reference sequence). DNA for the CDR3: TGTGCCAGCAGCCGACGCCTGGGACAGGGGAATTCACCCCTCCACTTT. It codes for CASSRRLGQGNSPLHF.

This rearrangement joins TRBV20-1 to TRBJ2-3, with 8 bases identical to TRBD1. Trimming at V came to 3 bases and at J to 6 bases, leaving 11 bases not matched to a gene. Germline loops: CDR1 DFQATT, CDR2 SNEGSKA (reference sequence). The CDR3 contains 15 residues. CDR3 in DNA: TGCAGTGCTAGTGGGCAGGGGGCCTCCTACGATACGCAGTATTTT. It specifies CSASGQGASYDTQYF.

The V call is TRBV12-3 or TRBV12-4, the J call TRBJ2-7; the D gene is possibly TRBD2 (5 bases). The CDR3 extends over 14 amino acids. Trimming left V 4 bases short and J 7 bases short, with 17 bases between. CDR3 sequence: CASSYIGTSGEQYF. CDR3 in DNA: TGTGCCAGCAGTTATATCGGCACTTCGGGGGAGCAGTACTTC.

There are a few counts of this clonotype. V usage is TRBV11-3 and J usage is TRBJ2-6; tentative D call: TRBD2 (5 bases). The germline CDR1 and CDR2 sequences are SGHNT and YENEEA. The CDR3 is 16 amino acids. The V end was cut by 0 bases, the J end by 0 bases, with 6 bases between. CDR3 residues: CASSLDGVSGANVLTF. The CDR3 nucleotides read TGTGCCAGCAGCTTAGACGGGGTCTCTGGGGCCAACGTCCTGACTTTC.

This sequence joins TRBV14 and TRBJ2-7, with 7 bases aligning to TRBD1. The CDR3 length is 14 residues. The germline V gene encodes CDR1 SGHDN and CDR2 FVKESK. V gave up 3 bases and J gave up 2 bases; unmatched junction bases: 4. The DNA of the CDR3 is TGTGCCAGCAGCCAGACAGGGCGAGCCTACGAGCAGTACTTC. Translating gives CASSQTGRAYEQYF.

The V gene is TRBV29-1, the J gene TRBJ2-1; no clear D gene. Trimming left V 1 base short and J 1 base short, with 8 bases between. Germline values: CDR1 SQVTM, CDR2 ANQGSEA. The CDR3 sequence is 14 residues long. The CDR3 DNA reads as TGCAGCGTTGAAGTACGTGGTTCCTACAATGAGCAGTTCTTC. Protein: CSVEVRGSYNEQFF.

The chain has TRBV20-1 and TRBJ2-7, with 13 positions matching TRBD2. Germline V gene data show CDR1 as DFQATT and CDR2 as SNEGSKA (reference sequence). There are 14 residues in the CDR3. The J segment lost 4 bases and the V segment lost 6 bases, leaving 6 bases of the junction unmatched. This CDR3 reads CSAELAGGRYEQYF. As DNA, the CDR3 is TGCAGTGCCGAACTAGCGGGGGGGCGGTACGAGCAGTACTTC.

This clonotype was seen only a few times. The rearrangement joins TRBV2 to TRBJ2-7, with a weak D call TRBD1 (7 bases). Trimming pared 6 bases from V and 3 bases from J, leaving 18 bases between. Per germline, CDR1 SNHLY and CDR2 FYNNEI. The CDR3 runs to 15 residues. CDR3 protein: CASSSRGRGDYEQYF. The CDR3, as DNA: TGTGCCAGCAGCAGCCGGGGCAGGGGGGACTACGAGCAGTACTTC.

This clonotype was counted between two and nine times. V gene TRBV12-3 or TRBV12-4 combines with J gene TRBJ2-7; D gene ambiguous. The V end was cut by 4 bases, the J end by 2 bases, with 12 bases between. CDR3 length: 14 residues. This CDR3 reads CASSYSTVTYEQYF. CDR3 bases: TGTGCCAGCAGTTACTCGACGGTCACCTACGAGCAGTACTTC.

The rearrangement joins TRBV29-1 to TRBJ1-2, with 7 bases identical to TRBD1. The V and J ends lost 7 bases and 7 bases, in that order; junction bases with no gene match: 15. This CDR3 spans 14 amino acids. Germline CDR1 is SQVTM and CDR2 is ANQGSEA. CDR3 amino acids: CSAGGQAPGGGYTF. Written as DNA, the CDR3 is TGCAGCGCCGGAGGACAGGCTCCAGGGGGTGGCTACACCTTC.

The chain has TRBV5-1 and TRBJ2-7; 8 bases map to TRBD1. CDR3 length: 14 amino acids. In germline, CDR1 is SGHRS, CDR2 YFSETQ. Trimming cost V 1 base and J 3 bases; bases outside gene matches: 3. The CDR3 DNA sequence: TGCGCCAGCAGCTTGACAGGGGGTAACTACGAGCAGTACTTC. This codes for CASSLTGGNYEQYF.

The CDR3 sequence: CASSPGDTLNTEAFF. DNA of the CDR3: TGTGCCAGCAGCCCGGGGGACACATTGAACACTGAAGCTTTCTTT. This chain uses TRBV12-3 or TRBV12-4 with TRBJ1-1, with D perhaps TRBD1 (6 bases). V was clipped by 6 bases and J by 0 bases, with 14 bases between them. The CDR3 extends over 15 amino acids.

This chain connects TRBV29-1 to TRBJ2-7; 9 bases map to TRBD2. CDR3 length equals 13 residues. V lost 5 bases, J lost 4 bases, and 6 bases stayed unmatched. Germline V gene data show CDR1 as SQVTM and CDR2 as ANQGSEA. The CDR3 DNA reads TGCAGCGTTAGCGGGGGGCTGTCTTACGAGCAGTACTTC. This gives the protein CSVSGGLSYEQYF.

There are a few counts of this clonotype. The V call is TRBV24-1, the J call TRBJ2-1, with 7 bases that match TRBD1. Unmatched junction bases numbered 6, after V lost 3 bases and J lost 8 bases. Germline values: CDR1 KGHDR, CDR2 SFDVKD. There are 14 residues in the CDR3. The DNA of the CDR3 is TGTGCCACCAGTGATCCGGACAGGAACCATGAGCAGTTCTTC. Amino acid sequence: CATSDPDRNHEQFF.